Below, 14 T cell receptor beta chains from the same sample are listed, as sequenced in a study of T-cell reconstitution after alpha-beta-depleted transplantation in children. A TCRbeta library incorporating unique molecular identifiers was prepared. TCRdb called the PCR reads again in MiXCR, with one record for every CDR3 protein. The sample records around 530,000 distinct CDR3 sequences, approximately 29% being singletons. The material was PBMCs from the stem cell graft donor, obtained from the stem cell graft. All receptors come from a human donor who donated a stem cell graft to a child with aplastic anemia.

This rearrangement joins TRBV3-1 to TRBJ1-6; D ambiguous. Germline CDR1 is LGHDT and CDR2 is YNNKEL (reference sequence). The CDR3 sequence is 17 residues long. Trimming stripped 0 bases from V and 1 base from J, with 10 bases between. The CDR3 DNA reads TGTGCCAGCAGCCAAGATAATGTGGTTTCCTATAATTCACCCCTCCACTTT. As protein: CASSQDNVVSYNSPLHF.

The rearrangement links TRBV6-1 to TRBJ1-5, with D unclear. This CDR3 spans 14 amino acids. CDR1 and CDR2 from the germline V gene are MNHNS and SASEGT. V lost 8 bases and J lost 5, with 16 bases in between. The CDR3 sequence is CASSRERGDQPQHF. As DNA, the CDR3 is TGTGCCAGCTCCCGAGAGAGAGGCGATCAGCCCCAGCATTTT.

J is TRBJ1-5 and V is TRBV12-3 or TRBV12-4; D possibly corresponds to TRBD1 (5 bases). Between the trimmed V and J ends, which lost 5 bases and 5 bases, there was a span of 10 bases. The CDR3 has 13 amino acids. The CDR3 DNA reads TGTGCCAGCAGTCGACAGCGCGATCAGCCCCAGCATTTT. It encodes CASSRQRDQPQHF.

In this sample, this clonotype turned up once. The chain uses TRBV3-1 and TRBJ2-5, with unresolved D. Trimming stripped 0 bases from V and 2 bases from J, with 13 bases between. This CDR3 region has 16 residues. In germline, CDR1 is LGHDT, CDR2 YNNKEL (reference sequence). CDR3 residues: CASSQESLLMQETQYF. The CDR3 DNA is TGTGCCAGCAGCCAAGAATCCTTACTAATGCAAGAGACCCAGTACTTC.

The table lists this clonotype with a few counts. The rearrangement uses TRBV18 and TRBJ2-5; D gene uncertain. Trimming pared 2 bases from V and 5 bases from J, leaving 9 bases between. CDR1 is KGHSH, CDR2 LQKENI, per germline. CDR3 length equals 13 residues. The CDR3 sequence: CASSPIARETQYF. Written as DNA, the CDR3 is TGTGCCAGCTCACCAATAGCCCGCGAGACCCAGTACTTC.

The chain is built from TRBV29-1 and TRBJ2-1; no firm D call. Germline-derived CDR1 and CDR2 are SQVTM and ANQGSEA. CDR3 size: 11 residues. The CDR3 protein is CLGNSYNEQFF. The CDR3 nucleotides read TGCCTCGGCAACTCCTACAATGAGCAGTTCTTC.

This chain joins TRBV7-8 and TRBJ2-3; a weak D match, TRBD2 (6 bases). The ends were cut back, 8 bases at V and 6 bases at J, with 21 bases in the middle. Germline assignment: CDR1 SGHVS and CDR2 FQNEAQ. The CDR3 is 15 residues long. The CDR3: CASSPVGRGSDTQYF. The CDR3 bases are TGTGCCAGCTCCCCCGTGGGGCGGGGTAGCGATACGCAGTATTTT.

This clonotype was recorded only once. DNA for the CDR3: TGCGCCAGCAGCCAAGATTGGCGGGAGGGAGATACGCAGTATTTT. Translating it yields CASSQDWREGDTQYF. The chain couples TRBV4-3 to TRBJ2-3; 9 bases fit TRBD2. The CDR3 is made up of 15 amino acids. J was trimmed by 5 bases and V by 0 bases; bases with no gene match: 3. Germline V gene lookup returns CDR1 LGHNA and CDR2 YSLEER.

The CDR3 loop reads CASSPRRTRKPNYGYTF. Written as DNA, the CDR3 is TGTGCCAGCAGCCCTAGACGGACACGGAAACCTAACTATGGCTACACCTTC. This chain uses TRBV7-2 with TRBJ1-2, with D tentatively TRBD1 (5 bases). The CDR3 loop spans 17 amino acids. V was clipped by 5 bases and J by 0 bases, with 19 bases between them. CDR1 is SGHTA, CDR2 FQGNSA, per germline.

This clonotype has a handful of counts. V usage is TRBV5-1 and J usage is TRBJ2-2; D is unclear. The CDR3 contains 15 residues. The V and J ends lost 9 bases and 1 base respectively, with 16 bases between them. Germline V lookup: CDR1 SGHRS, CDR2 YFSETQ. The chain's CDR3 is CATRPARRNTGELFF. CDR3 nucleotide sequence: TGCGCCACCAGACCTGCTAGGCGGAACACCGGGGAGCTGTTTTTT.

The chain joins TRBV20-1 to TRBJ2-5; 8 positions agree with TRBD2. The CDR3 is made up of 13 amino acids. Germline CDR1 is DFQATT and CDR2 is SNEGSKA (reference sequence). V lost 7 bases, J lost 7 bases, and 11 bases stayed unmatched. The CDR3 region is CSGAAGELRTQYF. The CDR3 DNA is TGCAGTGGGGCAGCGGGAGAGCTGAGGACCCAGTACTTC.

V is TRBV10-2 and J is TRBJ2-1; 8 bases fit TRBD2. The germline CDR1 and CDR2 sequences are WSHSY and SAAADI. J was trimmed by 6 bases and V by 4 bases; bases with no gene match: 8. The CDR3 runs to 15 residues. Here the CDR3 reads CASSGYGLAVNEQFF. The CDR3 nucleotides are TGCGCCAGCAGTGGGTACGGACTAGCAGTCAATGAGCAGTTCTTC.

The chain carries TRBV20-1 and TRBJ2-1; D is perhaps TRBD2 (6 bases). Germline V gene lookup returns CDR1 DFQATT and CDR2 SNEGSKA (reference sequence). The CDR3 length is 11 residues. V lost 6 bases and J lost 9, with 12 bases in between. The CDR3 DNA is TGCAGTGCCGGAGGACTATTTGAGCAGTTCTTC. Translation gives CSAGGLFEQFF.

This clonotype was seen only a few times. The chain recombines TRBV7-2 with TRBJ1-1, with D possibly TRBD1 on 5 matching bases. The germline V gene encodes CDR1 SGHTA and CDR2 FQGNSA. The V gene lost 5 bases and the J gene lost 5 bases, with 18 bases spanning the gap. CDR3 length: 15 amino acids. The CDR3 DNA reads TGTGCCAGCAGCCTTCAGCAGGGACCGGGGACTGAAGCTTTCTTT. Protein: CASSLQQGPGTEAFF. The full variable domain, in which reference TRBV7-2 and TRBJ1-1 provide the parts outside the CDR3, is GAGVSQSPSNKVTEKGKDVELRCDPISGHTALYWYRQSLGQGLEFLIYFQGNSAPDKSGLPSDRFSAERTGGSVSTLTIQRTQQEDSAVYLCASSLQQGPGTEAFFGQGTRLTVV.